This T cell receptor (beta chain) is drawn from a study of control samples from healthy donors and cancer patients (dated by TCRdb to about 2020). Libraries were prepared through the immunoSEQ multiplex PCR assay. Held by TCRdb, this immuneACCESS table contains in-frame sequences only and omits some clones. Under half of the omission traces to an unresolved V gene where checked; the cause of the rest is unknown. Recorded for this sample are tens of thousands of clones; 89% of them occurred a single time. Over 8% of the sample goes to the ten largest clones. Regarding this clone: Its specific antigen is unknown. Base qualities are missing; no much larger clone stands one base away.

Reading from cysteine to phenylalanine, the CDR3 counts 13 amino acids. CDR3 DNA is the only sequence kept; it has 39 bases, read in frame from the first base. The germline V gene (reference sequence) provides CDR1 LNHDA and CDR2 SQIVND. Trimming removed 4 bases from V and 6 bases from J, leaving 9 bases between the germline ends. The sample consisted of PBMCs. The chain couples TRBV19 to TRBJ2-2; TRBD2 could be the D gene, as 6 bases match. The clonotype was recovered from a woman in her forties or fifties with colorectal cancer. For the CDR3, the sequence is CASSTSEAGELFF. The DNA is TGTGCCAGTAGTACTAGCGAGGCCGGGGAGCTGTTTTTT.